The 25 T cell receptor beta chains below come from one sample, sequenced in a study of cytomegalovirus exposure and HLA in healthy donors. Primers for the PCR totalled 60 Vbeta and 13 Jbeta. Produced via immunoSEQ multiplex PCR; TCRdb's table is partial and in-frame only. Of 60,000 to 90,000 clones listed, about 73% are singletons. Material: PBMCs. These receptors all come from a woman between 45 and 60 years old in good health and CMV-seropositive.

The rearrangement uses TRBV11-2 and TRBJ1-1; the D gene is possibly TRBD1 (6 bases). With 8 bases removed from V and 3 bases from J, the gap between germline ends came to 16 bases. The CDR3 totals 14 residues. Germline V gene sequence: CDR1 SGHAT, CDR2 FQNNGV. The CDR3 sequence is CASASRGPHTEAFF. CDR3 in DNA: TGTGCCAGCGCCTCCAGGGGCCCACACACTGAAGCTTTCTTT.

This clone showed up just once. The chain couples TRBV4-3 to TRBJ1-4; D uncertain. The germline V and J ends were trimmed by 4 bases and 3 bases, with 12 bases remaining between them. Germline lookup yields CDR1 LGHNA and CDR2 YSLEER. The CDR3 runs 15 residues. CDR3 protein: CASSPNPVPNEKLFF. CDR3 nucleotide sequence: TGCGCCAGCAGCCCGAATCCGGTACCTAATGAAAAACTGTTTTTT.

The genes are TRBV29-1 and TRBJ2-5; 8 nucleotides match TRBD1. CDR3 length: 13 residues. V lost 6 bases, J lost 4 bases, and 7 bases stayed unmatched. Germline V gene data show CDR1 as SQVTM and CDR2 as ANQGSEA. The CDR3 DNA follows: TGCAGCGTAAAAGGACAGGGCCGAGAGACCCAGTACTTC. It specifies CSVKGQGRETQYF.

J is TRBJ2-1 and V is TRBV28, with D perhaps matching TRBD2 (6 bases). The CDR3 contains 16 residues. Trimming stripped 2 bases from V and 0 bases from J, with 11 bases between. CDR1 and CDR2 (germline): MDHEN, SYDVKM. The CDR3 DNA follows: TGTGCCAGCAGTTTACGGGGGAGTGGCTCCTACAATGAGCAGTTCTTC. Protein sequence: CASSLRGSGSYNEQFF.

The chain carries TRBV4-1 and TRBJ2-1; D is unclear. Trimming pared 6 bases from V and 3 bases from J, leaving 18 bases between. CDR1 MGHRA and CDR2 YSYEKL come from the germline V gene. The CDR3 covers 16 residues. The CDR3 region is CASRRVGLRVYNEQFF. The CDR3 bases are TGCGCCAGCAGACGGGTGGGTCTACGGGTCTACAATGAGCAGTTCTTC.

This clone was counted between two and nine times. The gene calls are TRBV21-1 and TRBJ1-4. TRBV21-1 is noted as a pseudogene. The CDR3 extends over 14 amino acids. CDR3 amino acids: CASSDGGAGRKLFF. CDR3 bases: TGTGCCAGCAGCGATGGGGGGGCGGGCAGAAAACTGTTTTTT.

This clone was seen only once. The chain uses TRBV7-3 and TRBJ2-7, with D maybe TRBD2 (6 bases). V was trimmed by 2 bases and J by 5 bases, leaving 10 bases between them. The germline gives CDR1 SGHTA, CDR2 FQGTGA. The CDR3 runs 13 residues. The chain's CDR3 is CASSLGRNNEQYF. In nucleotides, the CDR3 is TGTGCCAGCAGCTTAGGGAGGAACAACGAGCAGTACTTC.

The rearrangement uses TRBV2 and TRBJ1-1; D uncertain. Germline CDR1 is SNHLY and CDR2 is FYNNEI. The CDR3 spans 12 residues. Trimming pared 1 base from V and 10 bases from J, leaving 10 bases between. The CDR3 DNA reads TGTGCCAGCAGTGAAGTTAGTGGGAGAGCTTTCTTT. Translation gives CASSEVSGRAFF.

The V and J genes are TRBV15 and TRBJ2-1, with 11 nucleotides matching TRBD1. With 0 bases clipped from V and 8 bases from J, the junction kept 9 bases outside the gene matches. Germline V lookup: CDR1 LNHNV, CDR2 YYDKDF (reference sequence). The CDR3 runs to 17 residues. The CDR3 loop is CATSRDPRTGGPHEQFF. The DNA of the CDR3 is TGTGCCACCAGCAGAGATCCAAGGACAGGGGGCCCCCATGAGCAGTTCTTC. Looking up the rest from reference TRBV15 and TRBJ2-1 gives the full variable domain: DAMVIQNPRYQVTQFGKPVTLSCSQTLNHNVMYWYQQKSSQAPKLLFHYYDKDFNNEADTPDNFQSRRPNTSFCFLDIRSPGLGDTAMYLCATSRDPRTGGPHEQFFGPGTRLTVL.

This chain joins TRBV18 and TRBJ1-2; 10 nucleotides line up with TRBD1. The CDR3 extends over 15 amino acids. V shed 6 bases, J shed 5 bases, and the junction held 9 bases outside the gene matches. The V gene's germline CDR1 is KGHSH and CDR2 LQKENI. CDR3 in amino acids: CASSRDRGLGYGYTF. In DNA form, the CDR3 reads TGTGCCAGCTCCCGAGACAGGGGGCTCGGATATGGCTACACCTTC.

V and J are TRBV2 and TRBJ2-5, with 9 nucleotides matching TRBD2. CDR1 is SNHLY and CDR2 is FYNNEI in the germline V gene. V shed 4 bases and J 5 bases; nucleotides not matched to a gene: 8. The CDR3 spans 15 residues. CDR3 DNA: TGTGCCAGCAGTGTCCCCGGGACTAGCAGCGAGACCCAGTACTTC. It specifies CASSVPGTSSETQYF.

This chain's CDR3 is CASSLVAGGGYGYTF. The CDR3 coding sequence is TGTGCCAGCAGCTTGGTGGCAGGGGGCGGATATGGCTACACCTTC. The V gene is TRBV5-4, the J gene TRBJ1-2; TRBD1 matches 8 bases. CDR1 and CDR2 from the germline V gene are SGHNT and YYREEE (reference sequence). This CDR3 is 15 amino acids long. Losses at the gene ends were 0 bases for V and 5 bases for J; bases not matched to a gene: 6.

The J gene is TRBJ2-7, the V gene TRBV6-1; the match to TRBD1 covers 9 bases. Germline V gene data show CDR1 as MNHNS and CDR2 as SASEGT. The CDR3 consists of 15 residues. V lost 8 bases, J lost 2 bases, and 10 bases stayed unmatched. CDR3: CASVPGQGEAYEQYF. The CDR3 DNA reads as TGTGCCAGCGTCCCGGGACAGGGTGAAGCCTACGAGCAGTACTTC.

The chain has TRBV7-2 and TRBJ2-7, with 7 bases lining up with TRBD1. This CDR3 comprises 16 residues. Losses at the gene ends were 0 bases for V and 3 bases for J; bases not matched to a gene: 8. CDR1 is SGHTA and CDR2 is FQGNSA in the germline V gene. The CDR3 DNA sequence: TGTGCCAGCAGCTTAGCGGAAGACAGGGAGATCTACGAGCAGTACTTC. Protein sequence: CASSLAEDREIYEQYF.

The chain links TRBV19 to TRBJ1-2; possible D gene TRBD1, 5 bases. CDR1 is LNHDA and CDR2 is SQIVND in the germline V gene (reference sequence). The V end lost 3 bases, the J end lost 2 bases, and 13 bases lay between the germline ends. The CDR3 totals 15 residues. CDR3 sequence reads: CASSIGGIENYGYTF. The CDR3 DNA follows: TGTGCCAGTAGTATCGGGGGGATCGAAAACTATGGCTACACCTTC.

The gene calls are TRBV19 and TRBJ2-1; 7 bases are a match to TRBD1. Trimming cost V 6 bases and J 8 bases; bases outside gene matches: 13. CDR1 is LNHDA, CDR2 SQIVND, per germline (reference sequence). The CDR3 runs 15 residues. CDR3 sequence (DNA): TGTGCCAGTAGGTCGGCAGGGGGTTTTGAGTATGAGCAGTTCTTC. This encodes CASRSAGGFEYEQFF.

This clone was found once. The CDR3, as DNA: TGTGCCAGCAGTGCCCGACAGTTGAGCGAGCAGTACTTC. Translating it yields CASSARQLSEQYF. J is TRBJ2-7 and V is TRBV2, with D maybe TRBD1 (5 bases). The V and J ends lost 4 bases and 6 bases respectively, with 13 bases between them. This CDR3 is 13 amino acids long. Germline CDR1 is SNHLY and CDR2 is FYNNEI.

The V and J genes are TRBV7-8 and TRBJ2-2; D is unresolved. The germline V gene encodes CDR1 SGHVS and CDR2 FQNEAQ. V dropped 1 base and J dropped 2 bases, with 8 bases sitting between them. The length of the CDR3 is 15 residues. The CDR3 reads CASSLGLPNTGELFF. As DNA, the CDR3 is TGTGCCAGCAGCTTAGGTCTTCCTAACACCGGGGAGCTGTTTTTT.

The table lists this clone with a count of one. V and J are TRBV11-3 and TRBJ1-1, with D uncertain. Trimming shortened V by 1 base and J by 2 bases, and 8 bases separated the two germline ends. This CDR3 is built from 14 residues. Germline V gives CDR1 SGHNT, CDR2 YENEEA. The CDR3 here is CASSLGTYNTEAFF. The CDR3, as DNA: TGTGCCAGCAGCTTAGGGACTTACAACACTGAAGCTTTCTTT.

The V gene is TRBV5-1, the J gene TRBJ1-4; D might be TRBD1 (6 bases). V dropped 4 bases and J dropped 2 bases, with 12 bases sitting between them. In germline, CDR1 is SGHRS, CDR2 YFSETQ. CDR3 size: 15 residues. The CDR3 nucleotides are TGCGCCAGCAGCATCCAGGGGCGCACTAATGAAAAACTGTTTTTT. This encodes CASSIQGRTNEKLFF.

The CDR3 DNA is TGTGCCACCAGCAAGGAGGGGGCGAGTGGCTACACCTTC. Translating gives CATSKEGASGYTF. The J gene is TRBJ1-2, the V gene TRBV15; 7 bases line up with TRBD1. Germline loops: CDR1 LNHNV, CDR2 YYDKDF (reference sequence). The CDR3 runs to 13 residues. J was trimmed by 7 bases and V by 4 bases; bases with no gene match: 6. Looking up the rest from reference TRBV15 and TRBJ1-2 gives the full variable domain: DAMVIQNPRYQVTQFGKPVTLSCSQTLNHNVMYWYQQKSSQAPKLLFHYYDKDFNNEADTPDNFQSRRPNTSFCFLDIRSPGLGDTAMYLCATSKEGASGYTFGSGTRLTVV.

The chain couples TRBV19 to TRBJ1-4; 7 bases agree with TRBD1. CDR3 size: 14 residues. Germline CDR1 reads LNHDA; CDR2 reads SQIVND (reference sequence). V lost 5 bases, J lost 8 bases, and 8 bases stayed unmatched. The CDR3 DNA reads as TGTGCCAGTAGTGACTCAGGGGGAAACGAAAAACTGTTTTTT. As protein: CASSDSGGNEKLFF.

This chain connects TRBV29-1 to TRBJ2-7; perhaps TRBD1 as D (6 bases). This CDR3 has 12 residues. Trimming cost V 4 bases and J 2 bases, with 9 bases left between them. CDR1 SQVTM and CDR2 ANQGSEA come from the germline V gene. The DNA of the CDR3 is TGCAGCGTTGGCAGGGGTCCCTACGAGCAGTACTTC. This sequence encodes CSVGRGPYEQYF.

V and J are TRBV7-8 and TRBJ2-1; 7 nucleotides agree with TRBD1. Germline assignment: CDR1 SGHVS and CDR2 FQNEAQ. J gave up 5 bases and V 5 bases, and 9 bases lay outside the gene matches. The CDR3 extends over 15 amino acids. CDR3 DNA sequence: TGTGCCAGCAGCACAGGGGACCTAATGAACAATGAGCAGTTCTTC. Residues: CASSTGDLMNNEQFF.

The rearrangement links TRBV19 to TRBJ1-3; D is uncertain. Germline V CDR1 and CDR2: LNHDA, SQIVND (reference sequence). Trimming stripped 3 bases from V and 4 bases from J, with 13 bases between. This CDR3 region has 15 residues. CDR3 nucleotides: TGTGCCAGTAGTATTCGGGGAGCGGACGGAAACACCATATATTTT. This codes for CASSIRGADGNTIYF.